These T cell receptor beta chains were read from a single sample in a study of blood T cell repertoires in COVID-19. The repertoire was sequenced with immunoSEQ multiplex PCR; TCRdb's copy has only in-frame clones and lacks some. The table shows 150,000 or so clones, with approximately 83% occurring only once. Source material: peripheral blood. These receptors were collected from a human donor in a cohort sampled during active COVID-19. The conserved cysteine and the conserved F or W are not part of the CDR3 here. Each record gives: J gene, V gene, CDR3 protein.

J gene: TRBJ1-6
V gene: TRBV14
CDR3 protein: ASSQGSGSPLH

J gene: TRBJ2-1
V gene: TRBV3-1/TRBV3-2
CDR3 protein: ASSQLLAGEGNNEQF

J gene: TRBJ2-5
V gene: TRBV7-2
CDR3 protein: ASSLILGTSGMETQY

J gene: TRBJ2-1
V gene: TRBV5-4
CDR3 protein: ASSLAASGRNNEQF

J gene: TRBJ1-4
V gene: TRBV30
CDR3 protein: AWSTGTGLANEKLF

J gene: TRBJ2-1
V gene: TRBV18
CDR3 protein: ASSPQQGVVNEQF

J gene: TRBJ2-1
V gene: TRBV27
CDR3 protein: ASSFRGQGTYNEQF

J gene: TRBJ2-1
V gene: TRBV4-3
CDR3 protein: ASSQIWTRGYNEQF

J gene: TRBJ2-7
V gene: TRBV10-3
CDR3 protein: AISEPRDEQY

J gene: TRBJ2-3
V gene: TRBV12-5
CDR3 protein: ASGLVRWPTGRTSTDTQY

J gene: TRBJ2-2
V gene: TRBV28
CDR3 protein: AGQAGGPGWVTGELF

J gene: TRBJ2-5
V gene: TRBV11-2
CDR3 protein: ASSSTWRETQY

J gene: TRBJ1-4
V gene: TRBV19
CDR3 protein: ASRTGARATKLF

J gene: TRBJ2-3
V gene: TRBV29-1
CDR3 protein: SVASGAHGTDTQY

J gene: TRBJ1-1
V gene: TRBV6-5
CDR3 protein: ASSYSARANTEAF

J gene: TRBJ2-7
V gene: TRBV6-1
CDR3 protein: ASSEALGQGSYEQY

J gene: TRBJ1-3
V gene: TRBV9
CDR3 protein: ASSVEKLQGSSGNTIY

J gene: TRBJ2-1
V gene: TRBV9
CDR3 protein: ASSVVLAGEQF

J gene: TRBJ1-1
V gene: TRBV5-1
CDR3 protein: ASSIGQLNTEAF

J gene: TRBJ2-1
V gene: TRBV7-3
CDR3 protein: ASSLDGTSGSEQF

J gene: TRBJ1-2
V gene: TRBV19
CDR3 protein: ASSWRGTGEGYT

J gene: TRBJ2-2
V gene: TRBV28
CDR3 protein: ASRQSTGELF

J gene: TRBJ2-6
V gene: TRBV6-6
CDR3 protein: ASLASSLGGANVLT

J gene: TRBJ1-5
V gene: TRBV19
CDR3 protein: ATFSGAGQPQH

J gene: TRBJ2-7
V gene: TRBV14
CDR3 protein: ASSQGPTRGSEQY

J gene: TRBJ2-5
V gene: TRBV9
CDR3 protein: ASSSRTSGETQY

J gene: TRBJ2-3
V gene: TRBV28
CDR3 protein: ASKEGSASTDTQY

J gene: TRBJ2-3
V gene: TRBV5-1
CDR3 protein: ASSLTGVDTQY

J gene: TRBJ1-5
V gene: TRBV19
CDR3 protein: ASSTAPSGGHQPQH

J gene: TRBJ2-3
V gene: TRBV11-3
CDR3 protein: ASSSSTSPDTQY